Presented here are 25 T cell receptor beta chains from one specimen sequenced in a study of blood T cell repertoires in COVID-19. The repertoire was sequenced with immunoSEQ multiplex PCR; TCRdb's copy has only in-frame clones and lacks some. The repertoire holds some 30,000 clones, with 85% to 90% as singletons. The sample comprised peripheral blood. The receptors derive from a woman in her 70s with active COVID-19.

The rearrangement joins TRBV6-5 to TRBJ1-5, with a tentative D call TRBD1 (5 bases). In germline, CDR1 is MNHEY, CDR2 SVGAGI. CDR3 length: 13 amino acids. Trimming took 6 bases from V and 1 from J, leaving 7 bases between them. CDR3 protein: CASRPGSNQPQHF. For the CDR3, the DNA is TGTGCCAGCAGGCCAGGGAGCAATCAGCCCCAGCATTTT.

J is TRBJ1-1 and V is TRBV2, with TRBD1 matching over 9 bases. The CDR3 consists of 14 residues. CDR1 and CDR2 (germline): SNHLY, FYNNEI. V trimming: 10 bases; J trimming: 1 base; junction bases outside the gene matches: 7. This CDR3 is CANRQGGSNTEAFF. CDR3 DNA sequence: TGTGCCAACCGACAGGGGGGATCGAACACTGAAGCTTTCTTT.

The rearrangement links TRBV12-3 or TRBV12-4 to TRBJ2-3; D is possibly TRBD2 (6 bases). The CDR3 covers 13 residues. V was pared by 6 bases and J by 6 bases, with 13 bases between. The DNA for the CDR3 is TGTGCCAGCAGCTCACAGGAGGGGGATACGCAGTATTTT. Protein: CASSSQEGDTQYF.

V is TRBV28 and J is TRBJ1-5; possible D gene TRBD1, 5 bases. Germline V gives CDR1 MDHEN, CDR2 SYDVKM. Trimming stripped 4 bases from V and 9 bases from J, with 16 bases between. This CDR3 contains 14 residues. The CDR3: CASSSRTRGMPQHF. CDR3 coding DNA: TGTGCCAGCAGTTCGAGGACACGTGGGATGCCCCAGCATTTT.

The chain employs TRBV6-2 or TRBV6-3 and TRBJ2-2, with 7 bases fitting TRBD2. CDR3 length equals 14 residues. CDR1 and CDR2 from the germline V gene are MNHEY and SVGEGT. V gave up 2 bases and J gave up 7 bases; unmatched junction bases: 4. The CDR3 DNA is TGTGCCAGCAGTTACAAGCGGGGAAGCGGGGAGCTGTTTTTT. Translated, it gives CASSYKRGSGELFF.

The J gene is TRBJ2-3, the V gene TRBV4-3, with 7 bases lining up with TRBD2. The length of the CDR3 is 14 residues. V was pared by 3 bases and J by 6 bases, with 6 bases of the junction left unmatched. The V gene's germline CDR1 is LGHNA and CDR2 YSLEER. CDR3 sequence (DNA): TGCGCCAGCAGCCAGCAAGCCGGGGGGGATACGCAGTATTTT. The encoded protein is CASSQQAGGDTQYF.

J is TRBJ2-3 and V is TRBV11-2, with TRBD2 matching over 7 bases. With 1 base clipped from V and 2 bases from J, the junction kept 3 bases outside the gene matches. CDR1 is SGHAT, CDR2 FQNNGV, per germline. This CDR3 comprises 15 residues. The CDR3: CASSLGGGITDTQYF. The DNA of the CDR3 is TGTGCCAGCAGCTTAGGGGGGGGGATCACAGATACGCAGTATTTT.

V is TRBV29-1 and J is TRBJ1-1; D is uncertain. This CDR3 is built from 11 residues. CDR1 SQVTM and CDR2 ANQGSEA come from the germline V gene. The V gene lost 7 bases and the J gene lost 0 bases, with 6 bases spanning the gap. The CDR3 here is CSAVMNTEAFF. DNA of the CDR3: TGCAGCGCCGTAATGAACACTGAAGCTTTCTTT.

The CDR3 reads CASSTLDRDQETQYF. CDR3 bases: TGTGCCAGCAGCACCCTCGACAGGGACCAAGAGACCCAGTACTTC. V is TRBV7-9 and J is TRBJ2-5, with 7 bases identical to TRBD1. J was trimmed by 0 bases and V by 5 bases; bases with no gene match: 6. Germline V gene data show CDR1 as SEHNR and CDR2 as FQNEAQ (reference sequence). The length of the CDR3 is 15 residues.

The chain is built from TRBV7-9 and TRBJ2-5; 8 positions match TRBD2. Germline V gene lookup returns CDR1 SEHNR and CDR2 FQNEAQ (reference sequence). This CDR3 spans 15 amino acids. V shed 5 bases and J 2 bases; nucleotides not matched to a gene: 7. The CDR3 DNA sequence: TGTGCCAGCAGCCGGGGACTAGAGGGGCAAGAGACCCAGTACTTC. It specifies CASSRGLEGQETQYF.

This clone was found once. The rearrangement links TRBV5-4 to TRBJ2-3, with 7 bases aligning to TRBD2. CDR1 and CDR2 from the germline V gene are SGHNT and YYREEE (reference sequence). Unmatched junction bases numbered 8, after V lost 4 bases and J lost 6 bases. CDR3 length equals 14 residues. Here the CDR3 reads CASSIRLAGDTQYF. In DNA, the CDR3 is TGTGCCAGCAGCATACGACTAGCAGGCGATACGCAGTATTTT. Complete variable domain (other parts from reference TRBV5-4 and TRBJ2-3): ETGVTQSPTHLIKTRGQQVTLRCSSQSGHNTVSWYQQALGQGPQFIFQYYREEENGRGNFPPRFSGLQFPNYSSELNVNALELDDSALYLCASSIRLAGDTQYFGPGTRLTVL.

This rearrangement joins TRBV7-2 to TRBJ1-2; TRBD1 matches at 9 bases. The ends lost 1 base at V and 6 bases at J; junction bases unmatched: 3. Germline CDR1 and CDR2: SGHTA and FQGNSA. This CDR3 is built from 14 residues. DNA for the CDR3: TGTGCCAGCAGCTTAGACCGGGACAGGGATGGCTACACCTTC. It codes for CASSLDRDRDGYTF.

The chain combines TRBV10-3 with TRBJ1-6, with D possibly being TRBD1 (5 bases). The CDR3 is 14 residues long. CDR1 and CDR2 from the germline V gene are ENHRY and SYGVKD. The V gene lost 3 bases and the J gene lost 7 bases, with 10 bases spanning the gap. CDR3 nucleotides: TGTGCCATCAGTGATTGGACAAAAAATTCACCCCTCCACTTT. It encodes CAISDWTKNSPLHF.

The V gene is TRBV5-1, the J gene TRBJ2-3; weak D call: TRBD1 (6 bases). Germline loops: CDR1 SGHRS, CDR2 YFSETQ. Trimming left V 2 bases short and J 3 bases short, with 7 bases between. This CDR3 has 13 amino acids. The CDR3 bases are TGCGCCAGCAGCTTACAGGGTACAGATACGCAGTATTTT. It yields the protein CASSLQGTDTQYF.

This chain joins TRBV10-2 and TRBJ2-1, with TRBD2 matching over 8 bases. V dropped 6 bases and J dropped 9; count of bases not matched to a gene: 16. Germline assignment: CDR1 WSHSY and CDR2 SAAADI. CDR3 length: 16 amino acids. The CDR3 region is CASRRLAGQKRGEQFF. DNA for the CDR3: TGCGCCAGCAGAAGATTAGCGGGGCAAAAGCGCGGTGAGCAGTTCTTC.

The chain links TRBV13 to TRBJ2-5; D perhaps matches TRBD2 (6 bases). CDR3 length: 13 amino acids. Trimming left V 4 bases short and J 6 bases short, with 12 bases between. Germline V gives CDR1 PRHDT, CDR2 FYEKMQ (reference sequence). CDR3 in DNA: TGTGCCAGCAGCTACCGCAGCGGGCAGACCCAGTACTTC. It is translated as CASSYRSGQTQYF.

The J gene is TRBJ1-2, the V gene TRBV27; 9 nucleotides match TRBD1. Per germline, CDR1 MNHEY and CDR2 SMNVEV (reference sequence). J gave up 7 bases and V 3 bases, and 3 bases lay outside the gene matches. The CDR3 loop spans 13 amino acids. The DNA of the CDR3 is TGTGCCAGCAGTTTTACAGGGGGCGGTGGCTACACCTTC. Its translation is CASSFTGGGGYTF.

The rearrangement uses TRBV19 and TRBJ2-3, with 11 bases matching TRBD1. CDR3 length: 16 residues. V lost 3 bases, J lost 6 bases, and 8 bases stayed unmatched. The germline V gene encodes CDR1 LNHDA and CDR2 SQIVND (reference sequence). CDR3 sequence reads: CASSIAGTGGMDTQYF. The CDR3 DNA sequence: TGTGCCAGTAGTATTGCTGGGACAGGGGGGATGGATACGCAGTATTTT.

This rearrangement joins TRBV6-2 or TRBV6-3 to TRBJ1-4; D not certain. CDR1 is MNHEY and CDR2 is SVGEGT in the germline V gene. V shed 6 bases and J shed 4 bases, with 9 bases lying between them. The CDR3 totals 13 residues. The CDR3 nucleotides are TGTGCCAGCAGCCGGAGGGTTAATGAAAAACTGTTTTTT. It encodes CASSRRVNEKLFF.

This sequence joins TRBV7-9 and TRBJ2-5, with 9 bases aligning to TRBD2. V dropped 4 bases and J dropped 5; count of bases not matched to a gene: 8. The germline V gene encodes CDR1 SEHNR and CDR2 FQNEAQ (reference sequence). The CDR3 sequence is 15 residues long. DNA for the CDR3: TGTGCCAGCAGCTCTCCGGGACTAGCTATCGAGACCCAGTACTTC. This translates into CASSSPGLAIETQYF.

CDR3 sequence reads: CSASATGYSEQFF. CDR3 in DNA: TGCAGTGCTAGTGCGACAGGTTATAGTGAGCAGTTCTTC. The chain carries TRBV20-1 and TRBJ2-1; possible D gene TRBD1, 6 bases. V shed 3 bases and J shed 9 bases, with 15 bases lying between them. Per germline, CDR1 DFQATT and CDR2 SNEGSKA (reference sequence). The CDR3 length is 13 residues.

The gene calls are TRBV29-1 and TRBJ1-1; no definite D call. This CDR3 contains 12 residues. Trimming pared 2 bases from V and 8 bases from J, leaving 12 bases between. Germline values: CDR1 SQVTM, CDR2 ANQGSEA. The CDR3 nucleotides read TGCAGCGTTGAAACGGGGAGCGACGAAGCTTTCTTT. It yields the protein CSVETGSDEAFF.

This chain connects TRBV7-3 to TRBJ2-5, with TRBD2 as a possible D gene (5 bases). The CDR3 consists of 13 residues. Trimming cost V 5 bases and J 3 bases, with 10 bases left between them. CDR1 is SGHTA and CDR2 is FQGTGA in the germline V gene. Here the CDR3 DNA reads TGTGCCAGCAGCCGCACGACTAAAGAGACCCAGTACTTC. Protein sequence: CASSRTTKETQYF.

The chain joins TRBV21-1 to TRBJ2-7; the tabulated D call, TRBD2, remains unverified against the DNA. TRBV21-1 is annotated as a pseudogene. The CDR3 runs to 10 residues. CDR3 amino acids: CASPYYEQYF. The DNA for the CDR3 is TGTGCCAGCCCTTACTACGAGCAGTACTTC.

CDR3 amino acids: CASSILSHNEQFF. The CDR3 DNA reads as TGTGCCAGTAGTATTCTTAGCCACAATGAGCAGTTCTTC. J is TRBJ2-1 and V is TRBV19; D not resolved. V dropped 3 bases and J dropped 5 bases, with 8 bases sitting between them. In germline, CDR1 is LNHDA, CDR2 SQIVND (reference sequence). The CDR3 extends over 13 amino acids.